The sample holds a few counts of the clone carrying this T cell receptor (beta chain). Its antigen remains unidentified. This sample was taken from a study of response to subunit inactivated influenza vaccine. Trimming removed 6 bases from V and 0 bases from J; junction bases left unmatched: 5. Germline CDR1 is KGHDR and CDR2 is SFDVKD. The CDR3 has 15 amino acids. Each CDR3 protein is one row after TCRdb ran MiXCR on the RT-PCR reads. There are about half a million distinct CDR3 sequences in the sample; approximately 11% occur only once, and 12% lies in the top ten. Study observations and caveats: T cells newly recruited by each seasonal influenza vaccination are few, the authors suggested.

Sequenced here: PBMCs from blood, sampled 40 to 50 days after vaccination. V usage is TRBV24-1 and J usage is TRBJ2-3; 7 bases agree with TRBD1. The source is a man between 45 and 60 years old who received an inactivated influenza vaccine. CDR3 sequence (DNA): TGTGCCACCAGTTCTACAGGGGATAGCACAGATACGCAGTATTTT. Translation gives CATSSTGDSTDTQYF.